This T cell receptor beta chain was observed in a study of T cell repertoires in cytomegalovirus infection. TCRdb re-derived calls from the reads in MiXCR, one entry per CDR3 protein. The sample contains hundreds of thousands of distinct CDR3 sequences, 30% to 35% of which appear only once. V shed 8 bases and J 6 bases; nucleotides not matched to a gene: 7. The CDR3 has 13 amino acids. Germline V lookup: CDR1 SGHTA, CDR2 FQGNSA. A remark on this clonotype: The antigen is undetermined.

This TCR was sampled from a human donor in good health (CMV status not recorded). Some clones in this sample may be carry-over from other donors' samples. The chain carries TRBV7-2 and TRBJ2-1; 7 bases are shared with TRBD1. The input for sequencing was cultured PBMCs, taken from culture after CMV antigen stimulation. CDR3 nucleotides: TGTGCCAGCGGAACAGGGGTTGCCAATGAGCAGTTCTTC. This codes for CASGTGVANEQFF. The whole variable domain, filled in from reference TRBV7-2 and TRBJ2-1, reads GAGVSQSPSNKVTEKGKDVELRCDPISGHTALYWYRQSLGQGLEFLIYFQGNSAPDKSGLPSDRFSAERTGGSVSTLTIQRTQQEDSAVYLCASGTGVANEQFFGPGTRLTVL.